The 27 T cell receptor beta chains reported below all come from one sample, sequenced in a study of shared clonotypes between healthy human individuals. Sequencing used immunoSEQ multiplex PCR; TCRdb keeps in-frame clones, though not all of them. The table includes fewer than 400,000 clones, approximately 79% detected once. What was sequenced was memory CD4+ T cells sorted from blood. Subset described: CD45RA-negative fraction. These receptors were collected from a young man in good health.

The chain has TRBV7-3 and TRBJ2-3; D gene uncertain. Germline V gene lookup returns CDR1 SGHTA and CDR2 FQGTGA. The V gene lost 2 bases and the J gene lost 2 bases, with 11 bases spanning the gap. The CDR3 contains 15 residues. The CDR3 nucleotides read TGTGCCAGCAGCTTAGGCGGCTATGTCACAGATACGCAGTATTTT. Translation gives CASSLGGYVTDTQYF.

Concerning this clone: Other DNA sequences in the same sample also yield this CDR3. This sequence joins TRBV6-5 and TRBJ2-7; 12 positions agree with TRBD2. CDR1 is MNHEY, CDR2 SVGAGI, per germline. This CDR3 region has 16 residues. The ends lost 1 base at V and 4 bases at J; junction bases unmatched: 5. The CDR3 DNA sequence: TGTGCCAGCAGTTACTTACTAGCGGGAGGATCTTACGAGCAGTACTTC. Translated, it gives CASSYLLAGGSYEQYF.

This chain joins TRBV19 and TRBJ1-2; 7 bases line up with TRBD1. CDR1 is LNHDA, CDR2 SQIVND, per germline (reference sequence). The CDR3 covers 12 residues. The CDR3 DNA follows: TGTGCTCACTGGGACAGCAACTATGGCTACACCTTC. Translation: CAHWDSNYGYTF.

In its sample, this clone was seen a few times. This chain links TRBV9 with TRBJ2-1, with unresolved D. Looked up from germline, CDR1 is SGDLS and CDR2 is YYNGEE. The CDR3 length is 15 residues. Trimming removed 0 bases from V and 4 bases from J, with 11 bases in between. The DNA for the CDR3 is TGTGCCAGCAGCGTAGGCCAAGGAGTATACAATGAGCAGTTCTTC. This codes for CASSVGQGVYNEQFF.

CDR3 DNA: TGTGCCAGCAGCCCCGCCCGGGAGCGACTCTACGAGCAGTACTTC. This encodes CASSPARERLYEQYF. The rearrangement links TRBV7-2 to TRBJ2-7, with D perhaps matching TRBD2 (6 bases). Germline V gene data show CDR1 as SGHTA and CDR2 as FQGNSA. Trimming removed 5 bases at V and 3 bases at J, with 17 bases between. The CDR3 is made up of 15 amino acids.

The chain is built from TRBV5-8 and TRBJ2-7; TRBD2 agrees at 8 bases. Germline loops: CDR1 SGHTS, CDR2 YDEGEE. V lost 4 bases, J lost 7 bases, and 13 bases stayed unmatched. The CDR3 has 15 residues. The CDR3 here is CASSPSGTRRGEQYF. The CDR3 bases are TGTGCCAGCAGCCCGTCCGGGACTAGAAGGGGTGAGCAGTACTTC.

The gene calls are TRBV20-1 and TRBJ2-3; D uncertain. The germline V and J ends were trimmed by 0 bases and 10 bases, with 8 bases remaining between them. This CDR3 comprises 11 residues. Germline CDR1 DFQATT, CDR2 SNEGSKA (reference sequence). CDR3 region: CSARDPQAQYF. The DNA of the CDR3 is TGCAGTGCTAGAGATCCCCAGGCGCAGTATTTT.

There are a few counts of this clone. The J gene is TRBJ2-4, the V gene TRBV14, with 8 bases matching TRBD1. Losses at the gene ends were 0 bases for V and 3 bases for J; bases not matched to a gene: 7. There are 17 residues in the CDR3. Per germline, CDR1 SGHDN and CDR2 FVKESK. The CDR3 protein is CASSQDRGTGFKNIQYF. DNA for the CDR3: TGTGCCAGCAGCCAAGATAGGGGGACAGGCTTCAAAAACATTCAGTACTTC. Using reference TRBV14 and TRBJ2-4 for the parts outside the CDR3, the full variable domain is EAGVTQFPSHSVIEKGQTVTLRCDPISGHDNLYWYRRVMGKEIKFLLHFVKESKQDESGMPNNRFLAERTGGTYSTLKVQPAELEDSGVYFCASSQDRGTGFKNIQYFGAGTRLSVL.

This chain uses TRBV14 with TRBJ1-5; tentatively, D is TRBD1 (5 bases). Trimming removed 1 base at V and 1 base at J, with 8 bases between. CDR3 length: 15 amino acids. The germline CDR1 and CDR2 sequences are SGHDN and FVKESK. As DNA, the CDR3 is TGTGCCAGCAGCCAAGCGGGGGGGAGCAATCAGCCCCAGCATTTT. Translation gives CASSQAGGSNQPQHF.

The chain links TRBV19 to TRBJ2-7; D remains ambiguous. The V end was cut by 3 bases, the J end by 5 bases, with 8 bases between. In germline, CDR1 is LNHDA, CDR2 SQIVND (reference sequence). CDR3 length: 12 amino acids. The CDR3 nucleotides are TGTGCCAGTAGTATCCCCCCGAACGAGCAGTACTTC. Protein sequence: CASSIPPNEQYF. Variable domain in full (rest from reference TRBV19 and TRBJ2-7): DGGITQSPKYLFRKEGQNVTLSCEQNLNHDAMYWYRQDPGQGLRLIYYSQIVNDFQKGDIAEGYSVSREKKESFPLTVTSAQKNPTAFYLCASSIPPNEQYFGPGTRLTVT.

V and J are TRBV5-1 and TRBJ2-1, with D hard to call. The CDR3 totals 14 residues. V lost 4 bases and J 5 bases, leaving 13 bases between the germline ends. Looked up from germline, CDR1 is SGHRS and CDR2 is YFSETQ. The CDR3 coding sequence is TGCGCCAGCAGCCCCCCTCACAGCGACAATGAGCAGTTCTTC. This encodes CASSPPHSDNEQFF. The whole variable domain, filled in from reference TRBV5-1 and TRBJ2-1, reads KAGVTQTPRYLIKTRGQQVTLSCSPISGHRSVSWYQQTPGQGLQFLFEYFSETQRNKGNFPGRFSGRQFSNSRSEMNVSTLELGDSALYLCASSPPHSDNEQFFGPGTRLTVL.

This clone was counted between two and nine times. The chain combines TRBV2 with TRBJ2-7; no definite D call. V was trimmed by 5 bases and J by 3 bases, leaving 14 bases between them. The CDR3 is 14 amino acids. Germline V gene data show CDR1 as SNHLY and CDR2 as FYNNEI. The CDR3 nucleotides are TGTGCCAGCAGTCTGGCCGTAACCCACTACGAGCAGTACTTC. This codes for CASSLAVTHYEQYF.

This sequence joins TRBV11-2 and TRBJ1-1; maybe TRBD1 (6 bases). The CDR3 runs to 18 residues. The V and J ends lost 2 bases and 1 base respectively, with 20 bases between them. Germline V lookup: CDR1 SGHAT, CDR2 FQNNGV. The CDR3 region is CASSLRFGGGVPNTEAFF. CDR3 nucleotide sequence: TGTGCCAGCAGCTTACGGTTCGGGGGGGGCGTCCCGAACACTGAAGCTTTCTTT.

The gene calls are TRBV5-4 and TRBJ2-4, with D tentatively TRBD1 or TRBD2 (6 bases each). Deletions cut 0 bases from V and 1 base from J, with 11 bases between. CDR1 and CDR2 from the germline V gene are SGHNT and YYREEE (reference sequence). The CDR3 covers 16 residues. Written as DNA, the CDR3 is TGTGCCAGCAGCTTGGAAGGGGGGAGGGCCAAAAACATTCAGTACTTC. Amino acids: CASSLEGGRAKNIQYF. The whole variable domain, filled in from reference TRBV5-4 and TRBJ2-4, reads ETGVTQSPTHLIKTRGQQVTLRCSSQSGHNTVSWYQQALGQGPQFIFQYYREEENGRGNFPPRFSGLQFPNYSSELNVNALELDDSALYLCASSLEGGRAKNIQYFGAGTRLSVL.

The chain uses TRBV6-6 and TRBJ1-5, with no clear D. The germline V gene encodes CDR1 MNHNY and CDR2 SVGAGI (reference sequence). With 6 bases removed from V and 6 bases from J, the gap between germline ends came to 9 bases. The CDR3 runs 12 residues. The CDR3 DNA sequence: TGTGCCAGCAGCCGACCAGGTCAGCCCCAGCATTTT. Translation: CASSRPGQPQHF.

V is TRBV2 and J is TRBJ2-5; D unresolved. Trimming cost V 1 base and J 4 bases, with 10 bases left between them. This CDR3 has 14 amino acids. Looked up from germline, CDR1 is SNHLY and CDR2 is FYNNEI. The chain's CDR3 is CASSEVMGGETQYF. In DNA form, the CDR3 reads TGTGCCAGCAGTGAAGTTATGGGTGGAGAGACCCAGTACTTC.

This clone was found a few times. The gene calls are TRBV5-4 and TRBJ2-1, with TRBD2 matching over 7 bases. This CDR3 comprises 18 residues. The V gene end was trimmed by 2 bases and the J gene end by 8 bases; junction bases not matched to a gene: 19. Germline V lookup: CDR1 SGHNT, CDR2 YYREEE (reference sequence). CDR3 coding DNA: TGTGCCAGCAGCTTATACACGTACAGGAGGGAGGGCCGGTATGAGCAGTTCTTC. It yields the protein CASSLYTYRREGRYEQFF.

V usage is TRBV7-2 and J usage is TRBJ1-2; D remains ambiguous. Trimming left V 7 bases short and J 8 bases short, with 11 bases between. The CDR3 is 11 amino acids. Germline CDR1 and CDR2: SGHTA and FQGNSA. The CDR3 DNA is TGTGCCAGCAAATTATCAGGCGGCTACACCTTC. Translating gives CASKLSGGYTF.

This clone was seen only once. The gene calls are TRBV14 and TRBJ2-7, with a tentative D call TRBD1 (5 bases). CDR1 and CDR2 from the germline V gene are SGHDN and FVKESK. Deletions cut 0 bases from V and 3 bases from J, with 12 bases between. The CDR3 is 15 amino acids. The CDR3 sequence is CASSQDRAARYEQYF. As DNA, the CDR3 is TGTGCCAGCAGCCAAGACAGGGCAGCCCGCTACGAGCAGTACTTC.

This clone was found once. This chain connects TRBV6-1 to TRBJ1-2; D remains ambiguous. V lost 0 bases and J 8 bases, leaving 10 bases between the germline ends. The germline V gene encodes CDR1 MNHNS and CDR2 SASEGT. The CDR3 covers 13 residues. The CDR3 DNA is TGTGCCAGCAGTGAAGCGAGATCATACGGCTACACCTTC. Its protein is CASSEARSYGYTF.

The J gene is TRBJ2-3, the V gene TRBV29-1, with D possibly TRBD1 on 5 matching bases. Germline CDR1 SQVTM, CDR2 ANQGSEA. The ends were cut back, 6 bases at V and 3 bases at J, with 13 bases in the middle. The CDR3 is made up of 13 amino acids. The CDR3, as DNA: TGCAGCGTAGGCCACCAGGGTACAGATACGCAGTATTTT. This translates into CSVGHQGTDTQYF.

V is TRBV2 and J is TRBJ2-3, with TRBD2 matching over 10 bases. The V and J ends lost 4 bases and 1 base, in that order; junction bases with no gene match: 11. CDR3 length equals 18 residues. Germline assignment: CDR1 SNHLY and CDR2 FYNNEI. In DNA, the CDR3 is TGTGCCAGCAGTGGGCAACTGAGCGGGAGGGCCGGCACAGATACGCAGTATTTT. The encoded protein is CASSGQLSGRAGTDTQYF. Complete variable domain (other parts from reference TRBV2 and TRBJ2-3): EPEVTQTPSHQVTQMGQEVILRCVPISNHLYFYWYRQILGQKVEFLVSFYNNEISEKSEIFDDQFSVERPDGSNFTLKIRSTKLEDSAMYFCASSGQLSGRAGTDTQYFGPGTRLTVL.

The chain uses TRBV29-1 and TRBJ2-2; 12 nucleotides line up with TRBD2. Per germline, CDR1 SQVTM and CDR2 ANQGSEA. The CDR3 runs to 15 residues. The trim removed 7 bases at V and 1 base at J, leaving 4 bases unmatched. The DNA of the CDR3 is TGCAGCGGTTCGGGACTAGCGGGGAACACCGGGGAGCTGTTTTTT. This codes for CSGSGLAGNTGELFF.

This rearrangement joins TRBV6-6 to TRBJ2-7, with TRBD1 matching 9 bases. The germline gives CDR1 MNHNY, CDR2 SVGAGI (reference sequence). The CDR3 has 14 amino acids. J was trimmed by 2 bases and V by 6 bases; bases with no gene match: 5. The CDR3 bases are TGTGCCAGCAGAAGACAGGGGGTAACCTACGAGCAGTACTTC. Amino acid sequence: CASRRQGVTYEQYF.

The chain combines TRBV6-1 with TRBJ2-4; D possibly corresponds to TRBD2 (5 bases). The germline CDR1 and CDR2 sequences are MNHNS and SASEGT. The CDR3 covers 15 residues. Trimming pared 6 bases from V and 5 bases from J, leaving 17 bases between. Here the CDR3 DNA reads TGTGCCAGCAGCTTACAAGGGAGAACACAAAACATTCAGTACTTC. Its translation: CASSLQGRTQNIQYF.

The chain employs TRBV5-1 and TRBJ2-2, with D tentatively TRBD1 or TRBD2 (5 bases each). CDR1 and CDR2 (germline): SGHRS, YFSETQ. The CDR3 runs to 16 residues. Trimming shortened V by 3 bases and J by 4 bases, and 16 bases separated the two germline ends. The CDR3 region has the DNA TGCGCCAGCAGCTCCACGGGGCGCGAAATCACCGGGGAGCTGTTTTTT. Residues: CASSSTGREITGELFF.

The chain recombines TRBV19 with TRBJ2-7; D not certain. The CDR3 totals 14 residues. The ends were cut back, 5 bases at V and 2 bases at J, with 13 bases in the middle. CDR1 and CDR2 from the germline V gene are LNHDA and SQIVND (reference sequence). CDR3 protein: CASSGSTPPYEQYF. Here the CDR3 DNA reads TGTGCCAGTAGTGGGTCGACACCTCCCTACGAGCAGTACTTC.